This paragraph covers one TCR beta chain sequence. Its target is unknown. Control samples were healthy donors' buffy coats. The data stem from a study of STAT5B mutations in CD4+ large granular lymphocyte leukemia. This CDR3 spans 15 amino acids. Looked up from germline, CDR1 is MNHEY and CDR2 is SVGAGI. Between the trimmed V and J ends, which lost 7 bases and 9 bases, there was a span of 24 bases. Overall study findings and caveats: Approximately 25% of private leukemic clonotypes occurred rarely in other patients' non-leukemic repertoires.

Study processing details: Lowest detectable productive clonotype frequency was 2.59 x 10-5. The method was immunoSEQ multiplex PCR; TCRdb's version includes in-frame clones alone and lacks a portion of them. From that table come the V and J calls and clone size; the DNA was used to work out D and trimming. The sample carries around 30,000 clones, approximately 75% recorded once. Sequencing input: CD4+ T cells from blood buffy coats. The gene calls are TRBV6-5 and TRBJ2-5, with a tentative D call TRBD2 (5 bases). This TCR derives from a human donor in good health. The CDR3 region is CASNSGSDKSRAQYF. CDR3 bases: TGTGCCAGCAACTCGGGAAGCGACAAAAGCCGGGCCCAGTACTTC.